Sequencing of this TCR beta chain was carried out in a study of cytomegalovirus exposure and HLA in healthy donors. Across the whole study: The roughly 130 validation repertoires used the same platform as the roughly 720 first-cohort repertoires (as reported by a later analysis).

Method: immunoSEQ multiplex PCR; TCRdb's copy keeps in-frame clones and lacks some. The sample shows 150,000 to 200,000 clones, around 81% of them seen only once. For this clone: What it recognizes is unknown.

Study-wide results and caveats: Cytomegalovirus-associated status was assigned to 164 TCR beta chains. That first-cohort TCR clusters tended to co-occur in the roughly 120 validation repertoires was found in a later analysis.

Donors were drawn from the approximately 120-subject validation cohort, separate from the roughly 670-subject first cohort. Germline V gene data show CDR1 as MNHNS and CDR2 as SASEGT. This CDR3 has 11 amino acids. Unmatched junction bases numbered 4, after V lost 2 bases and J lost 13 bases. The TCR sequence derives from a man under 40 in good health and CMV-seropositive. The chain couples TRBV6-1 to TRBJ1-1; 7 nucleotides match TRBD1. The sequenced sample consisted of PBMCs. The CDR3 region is CASSESRQGFF. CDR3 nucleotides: TGTGCCAGCAGTGAAAGCAGACAGGGTTTCTTT.